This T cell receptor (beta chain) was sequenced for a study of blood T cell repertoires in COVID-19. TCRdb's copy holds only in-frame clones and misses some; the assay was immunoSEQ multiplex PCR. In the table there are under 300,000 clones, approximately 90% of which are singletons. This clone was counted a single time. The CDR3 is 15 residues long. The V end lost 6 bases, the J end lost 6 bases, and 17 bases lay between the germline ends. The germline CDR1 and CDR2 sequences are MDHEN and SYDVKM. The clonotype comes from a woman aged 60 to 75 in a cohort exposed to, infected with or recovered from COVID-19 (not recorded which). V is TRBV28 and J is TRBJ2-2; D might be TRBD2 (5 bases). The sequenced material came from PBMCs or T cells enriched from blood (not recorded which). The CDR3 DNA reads TGTGCCAGCAGACCACAGTCTCGGGGTCCCGGGGAGCTGTTTTTT. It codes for CASRPQSRGPGELFF.